Below are 16 T cell receptor beta chains sequenced from a single sample in a study of cytomegalovirus exposure and HLA in healthy donors. Primers included in the PCR were 60 Vbeta and 13 Jbeta primers. Produced via immunoSEQ multiplex PCR; TCRdb's table is partial and in-frame only. There are some 200,000 clones in the sample; approximately 78% occur only once, and 6.5% lies in the top ten. The sequenced sample was PBMCs. These receptors were collected from a woman between 45 and 65 years old in good health and CMV-seropositive.

The count of this clone is one. The chain carries TRBV6-5 and TRBJ1-5; 7 bases align to TRBD1. CDR1 and CDR2 from the germline V gene are MNHEY and SVGAGI. The V gene end was trimmed by 6 bases and the J gene end by 7 bases; junction bases not matched to a gene: 6. The CDR3 has 13 amino acids. CDR3 loop: CASRRQGGQPQHF. The CDR3 DNA reads as TGTGCCAGCAGACGACAGGGCGGACAGCCCCAGCATTTT.

J is TRBJ2-5 and V is TRBV28; the match to TRBD2 covers 7 bases. The J call is doubtful: the DNA matches TRBJ2-7 better. The CDR3 sequence is 14 residues long. Germline CDR1 and CDR2: MDHEN and SYDVKM. This chain's CDR3 is CASSVASGAYEQYF. The CDR3 coding sequence is TGTGCCAGCAGTGTGGCTAGCGGAGCCTACGAGCAGTACTTC.

The V and J genes are TRBV28 and TRBJ2-7; TRBD2 might be the D (6 bases). The V end lost 6 bases, the J end lost 0 bases, and 15 bases lay between the germline ends. CDR1 and CDR2 (germline): MDHEN, SYDVKM. The CDR3 is made up of 15 amino acids. CDR3 protein: CASRPRGTPSYEQYF. CDR3 sequence (DNA): TGTGCCAGCAGACCTCGGGGGACCCCCTCCTACGAGCAGTACTTC.

The V gene is TRBV18, the J gene TRBJ2-1; 12 bases align to TRBD2. The V gene end was trimmed by 2 bases and the J gene end by 3 bases; junction bases not matched to a gene: 2. Germline V gene lookup returns CDR1 KGHSH and CDR2 LQKENI. The CDR3 totals 16 residues. Here the CDR3 reads CASSPGTSGYYNEQFF. The CDR3 DNA is TGTGCCAGCTCACCAGGGACTAGCGGGTACTACAATGAGCAGTTCTTC.

The rearrangement joins TRBV19 to TRBJ1-2; no reliable D call. CDR3 length equals 14 residues. V was shortened by 0 bases and J by 8 bases, with 13 bases between the two germline ends. Germline values: CDR1 LNHDA, CDR2 SQIVND (reference sequence). CDR3: CASSIDVGVPGYTF. CDR3 nucleotide sequence: TGTGCCAGTAGTATAGACGTCGGAGTACCCGGCTACACCTTC.

This CDR3 is CSVGPLDRLNTEAFF. CDR3 DNA: TGCAGCGTTGGTCCCTTGGACAGGCTGAACACTGAAGCTTTCTTT. V is TRBV29-1 and J is TRBJ1-1; 7 nucleotides match TRBD1. The germline V gene has CDR1 SQVTM and CDR2 ANQGSEA. V shed 4 bases and J 0 bases; nucleotides not matched to a gene: 8. The CDR3 covers 15 residues.

Remarks on this clone: Within the sample, other DNA sequences also encode this same CDR3. This rearrangement joins TRBV7-2 to TRBJ2-5; maybe TRBD1 (5 bases). The germline gives CDR1 SGHTA, CDR2 FQGNSA. The germline V and J ends were trimmed by 2 bases and 2 bases, with 6 bases remaining between them. This CDR3 has 13 residues. The CDR3 sequence is CASSLRQQETQYF. The DNA for the CDR3 is TGTGCCAGCAGCTTAAGACAGCAAGAGACCCAGTACTTC.

V gene TRBV5-1 combines with J gene TRBJ1-6; 8 nucleotides match TRBD1. Germline V lookup: CDR1 SGHRS, CDR2 YFSETQ. The CDR3 spans 14 residues. Trimming cost V 3 bases and J 10 bases; bases outside gene matches: 6. As DNA, the CDR3 is TGCGCCAGCAGCTATGGACAGGGTGCATCACCCCTCCACTTT. It specifies CASSYGQGASPLHF. Filled out from reference TRBV5-1 and TRBJ1-6, the complete variable domain reads KAGVTQTPRYLIKTRGQQVTLSCSPISGHRSVSWYQQTPGQGLQFLFEYFSETQRNKGNFPGRFSGRQFSNSRSEMNVSTLELGDSALYLCASSYGQGASPLHFGNGTRLTVT.

As concerns this clone: The sample carries other DNA sequences with the same CDR3. This sequence joins TRBV5-4 and TRBJ1-4; the match to TRBD1 covers 9 bases. Germline assignment: CDR1 SGHNT and CDR2 YYREEE (reference sequence). The CDR3 has 14 amino acids. J was trimmed by 7 bases and V by 2 bases; bases with no gene match: 3. The CDR3 is CASSLQGAAEKLFF. CDR3 sequence (DNA): TGTGCCAGCAGCTTACAGGGGGCGGCTGAAAAACTGTTTTTT. Together with reference TRBV5-4 and TRBJ1-4, the CDR3 gives the full variable domain: ETGVTQSPTHLIKTRGQQVTLRCSSQSGHNTVSWYQQALGQGPQFIFQYYREEENGRGNFPPRFSGLQFPNYSSELNVNALELDDSALYLCASSLQGAAEKLFFGSGTQLSVL.

This sequence joins TRBV28 and TRBJ1-6; TRBD1 matches 7 bases. Unmatched junction bases numbered 6, after V lost 3 bases and J lost 4 bases. The CDR3 length is 16 residues. The germline V gene has CDR1 MDHEN and CDR2 SYDVKM. The DNA of the CDR3 is TGTGCCAGCAGTTTCCAGACAGGGACTTATAATTCACCCCTCCACTTT. This sequence encodes CASSFQTGTYNSPLHF.

The chain couples TRBV27 to TRBJ2-3, with TRBD2 matching over 9 bases. J gave up 7 bases and V 2 bases, and 13 bases lay outside the gene matches. Germline loops: CDR1 MNHEY, CDR2 SMNVEV (reference sequence). This CDR3 spans 17 amino acids. CDR3 sequence (DNA): TGTGCCAGCAGTTTAAGGACTAGCGAGACGAGGATAAATACGCAGTATTTT. Protein product: CASSLRTSETRINTQYF.

The chain joins TRBV27 to TRBJ1-1, with a possible D match to TRBD1 (6 bases). V lost 1 base and J lost 8, with 11 bases in between. Germline CDR1 and CDR2: MNHEY and SMNVEV (reference sequence). This CDR3 has 13 amino acids. This CDR3 reads CASSLYMRGEAFF. CDR3 DNA: TGTGCCAGCAGTTTATATATGAGGGGGGAAGCTTTCTTT.

This rearrangement joins TRBV10-2 to TRBJ2-7; 7 bases line up with TRBD1. Losses at the gene ends were 3 bases for V and 3 bases for J; bases not matched to a gene: 5. The germline CDR1 and CDR2 sequences are WSHSY and SAAADI. This CDR3 comprises 14 residues. This CDR3 reads CASSESGGRYEQYF. CDR3 sequence (DNA): TGCGCCAGCAGTGAATCAGGGGGTCGCTACGAGCAGTACTTC.

This chain connects TRBV7-6 to TRBJ1-6, with 9 positions matching TRBD1. The trim removed 5 bases at V and 9 bases at J, leaving 8 bases unmatched. CDR1 SGHVS and CDR2 FNYEAQ come from the germline V gene. This CDR3 has 15 amino acids. CDR3 nucleotide sequence: TGTGCCAGCAGCCCGGTGGGACAGGGAGTTTCACCCCTCCACTTT. Amino acids: CASSPVGQGVSPLHF. The whole variable domain, remainder taken from reference TRBV7-6 and TRBJ1-6, is GAGVSQSPRYKVTKRGQDVALRCDPISGHVSLYWYRQALGQGPEFLTYFNYEAQQDKSGLPNDRFSAERPEGSISTLTIQRTEQRDSAMYRCASSPVGQGVSPLHFGNGTRLTVT.

The chain recombines TRBV28 with TRBJ1-5, with 7 bases aligning to TRBD1. With V trimmed by 5 bases and J by 7 bases, 8 bases remained unmatched. The CDR3 has 14 amino acids. Germline CDR1 is MDHEN and CDR2 is SYDVKM. For the CDR3, the DNA is TGTGCCAGCAGTGACAGGGTCGGGCGGCAGCCCCAGCATTTT. Its translation: CASSDRVGRQPQHF.

This clone was recorded a few times. The chain uses TRBV7-8 and TRBJ2-1, with 9 bases that match TRBD1. Trimming at V came to 4 bases and at J to 6 bases, leaving 19 bases not matched to a gene. The CDR3 length is 19 residues. Per germline, CDR1 SGHVS and CDR2 FQNEAQ. The CDR3 bases are TGTGCCAGCAGCTGGTCCGGTCGGGTTTGGACAGGGGAGGGCAATGAGCAGTTCTTC. It yields the protein CASSWSGRVWTGEGNEQFF. Looking up the rest from reference TRBV7-8 and TRBJ2-1 gives the full variable domain: GAGVSQSPRYKVAKRGQDVALRCDPISGHVSLFWYQQALGQGPEFLTYFQNEAQLDKSGLPSDRFFAERPEGSVSTLKIQRTQQEDSAVYLCASSWSGRVWTGEGNEQFFGPGTRLTVL.